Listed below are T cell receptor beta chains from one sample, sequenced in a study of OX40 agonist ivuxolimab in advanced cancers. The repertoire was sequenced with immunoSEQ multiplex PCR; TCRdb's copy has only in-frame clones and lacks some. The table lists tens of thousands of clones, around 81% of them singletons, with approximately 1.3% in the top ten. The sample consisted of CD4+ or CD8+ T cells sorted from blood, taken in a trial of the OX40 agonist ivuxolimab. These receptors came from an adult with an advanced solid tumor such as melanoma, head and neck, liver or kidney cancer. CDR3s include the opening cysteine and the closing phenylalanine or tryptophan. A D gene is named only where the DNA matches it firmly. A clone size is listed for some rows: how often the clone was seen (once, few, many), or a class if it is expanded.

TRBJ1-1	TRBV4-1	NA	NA	TGCGCCAGCAGCCAAGATTGGGGCCAGGTGAACACTGAAGCTTTCTTT	CASSQDWGQVNTEAFF
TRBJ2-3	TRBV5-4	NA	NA	TGTGCCAGCAGCATACAGGGAACAGATACGCAGTATTTT	CASSIQGTDTQYF
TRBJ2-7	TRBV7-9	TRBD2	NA	TGTGCCAGCTCGGGGGACTACCTCTACGAGCAGTACTTC	CASSGDYLYEQYF
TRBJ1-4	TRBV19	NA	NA	TGTGCCAGTAGTATAGAGACCCGTCCCGGGAGGAATGAAAAACTGTTTTTT	CASSIETRPGRNEKLFF
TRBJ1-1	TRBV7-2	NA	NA	TGTGCCAGCAGCCCCGGCAGGGGCCGTACTGAAGCTTTCTTT	CASSPGRGRTEAFF
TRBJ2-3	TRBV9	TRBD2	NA	TGTGCCAGCAGCAGATCGCGGACTAGCGGCCCCACAGATACGCAGTATTTT	CASSRSRTSGPTDTQYF
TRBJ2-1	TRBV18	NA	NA	TGTGCCAGCTCACCAATTGAAGGATTACGGTATAATGAGCAGTTCTTC	CASSPIEGLRYNEQFF
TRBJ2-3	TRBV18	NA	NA	TGTGCCAGCTCACCGGGCAAAGGAGTGGGAGATACGCAGTATTTT	CASSPGKGVGDTQYF
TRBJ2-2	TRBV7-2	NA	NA	TGTGCCAGCAGCCTATCCTCTGGCGGGGAGCTGTTTTTT	CASSLSSGGELFF
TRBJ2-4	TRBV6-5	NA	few	TGTGCCAGCATGGCTGCTCTAGCCAAAAACATTCAGTACTTC	CASMAALAKNIQYF
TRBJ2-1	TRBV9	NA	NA	TGTGCCAGCAGCACCTTGGGGGGAAAACACAATGAGCAGTTCTTC	CASSTLGGKHNEQFF
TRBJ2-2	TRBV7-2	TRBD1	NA	TGTGCCAGCAGCGCGGTACAGGGGGGATGGGGGGAGCTGTTTTTT	CASSAVQGGWGELFF
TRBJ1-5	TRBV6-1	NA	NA	TGTGCCAGCAGTGGGACAGCGAATCAGCCCCAGCATTTT	CASSGTANQPQHF
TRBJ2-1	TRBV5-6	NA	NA	TGTGCCAGCAGCTTGGTCGAAGGTGGGTACAATGAGCAGTTCTTC	CASSLVEGGYNEQFF
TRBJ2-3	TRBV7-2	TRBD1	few	TGTGCCAGCAGCTTAGACAGGGGGACAGATACGCAGTATTTT	CASSLDRGTDTQYF
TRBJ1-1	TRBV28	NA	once	TGTGCCAGCAGTAGGGTTCCGCCGAACACTGAAGCTTTCTTT	CASSRVPPNTEAFF
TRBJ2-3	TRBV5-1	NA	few	TGCGCCAGCAGCCCCGGGGGGCCTGTTTCGGATACGCAGTATTTT	CASSPGGPVSDTQYF